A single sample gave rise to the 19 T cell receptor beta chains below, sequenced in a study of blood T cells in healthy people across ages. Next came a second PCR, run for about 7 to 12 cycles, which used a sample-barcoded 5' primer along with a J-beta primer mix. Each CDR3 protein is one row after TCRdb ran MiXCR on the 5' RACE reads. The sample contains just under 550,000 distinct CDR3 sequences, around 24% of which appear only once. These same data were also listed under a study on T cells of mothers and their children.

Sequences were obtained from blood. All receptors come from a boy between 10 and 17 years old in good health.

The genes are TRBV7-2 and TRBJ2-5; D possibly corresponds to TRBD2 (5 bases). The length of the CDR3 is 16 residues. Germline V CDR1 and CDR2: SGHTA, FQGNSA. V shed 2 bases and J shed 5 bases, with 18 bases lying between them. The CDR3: CASSLSVRLPGETQYF. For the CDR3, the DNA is TGTGCCAGCAGCTTATCCGTGCGGCTGCCGGGGGAGACCCAGTACTTC.

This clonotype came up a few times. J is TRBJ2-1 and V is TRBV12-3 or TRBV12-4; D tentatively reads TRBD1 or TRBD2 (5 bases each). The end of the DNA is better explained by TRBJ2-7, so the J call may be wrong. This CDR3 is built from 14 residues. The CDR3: CASSIRDGLYEQYF. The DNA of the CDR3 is TGTGCCAGCAGTATCCGGGACGGACTCTACGAGCAGTACTTC.

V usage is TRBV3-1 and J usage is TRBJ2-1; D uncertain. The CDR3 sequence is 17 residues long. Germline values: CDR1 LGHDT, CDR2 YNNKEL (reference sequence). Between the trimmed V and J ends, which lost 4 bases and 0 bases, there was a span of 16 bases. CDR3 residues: CASSLGFVLSSYNEQFF. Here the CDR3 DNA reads TGTGCCAGCAGCCTAGGATTTGTGCTGAGCTCCTACAATGAGCAGTTCTTC.

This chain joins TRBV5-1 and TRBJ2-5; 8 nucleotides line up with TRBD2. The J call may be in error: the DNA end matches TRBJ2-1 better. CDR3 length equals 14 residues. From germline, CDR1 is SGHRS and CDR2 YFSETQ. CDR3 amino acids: CASSFQSGGNEQFF. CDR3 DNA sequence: TGCGCCAGCAGCTTTCAGTCGGGGGGGAATGAGCAGTTCTTC.

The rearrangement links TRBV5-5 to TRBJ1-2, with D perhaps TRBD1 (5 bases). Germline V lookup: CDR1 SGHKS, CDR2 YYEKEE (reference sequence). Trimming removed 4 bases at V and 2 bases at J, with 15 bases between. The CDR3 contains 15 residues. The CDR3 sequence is CASSPNLGRNYGYTF. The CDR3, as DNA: TGTGCCAGCAGCCCGAATCTGGGACGGAACTATGGCTACACCTTC.

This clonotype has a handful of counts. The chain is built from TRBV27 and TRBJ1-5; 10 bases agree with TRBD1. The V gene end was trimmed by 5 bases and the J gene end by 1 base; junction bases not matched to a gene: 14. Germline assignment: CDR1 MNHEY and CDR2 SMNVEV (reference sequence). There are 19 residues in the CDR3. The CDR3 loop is CASSPRGTGAPESNQPQHF. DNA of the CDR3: TGTGCCAGCAGTCCCCGGGGGACAGGGGCCCCGGAAAGCAATCAGCCCCAGCATTTT.

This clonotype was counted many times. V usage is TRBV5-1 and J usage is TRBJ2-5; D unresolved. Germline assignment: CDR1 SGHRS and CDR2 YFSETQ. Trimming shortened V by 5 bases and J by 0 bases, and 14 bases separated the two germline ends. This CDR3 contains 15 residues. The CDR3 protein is CASSENGLDQETQYF. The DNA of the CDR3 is TGCGCCAGCAGTGAGAACGGTCTCGACCAAGAGACCCAGTACTTC.

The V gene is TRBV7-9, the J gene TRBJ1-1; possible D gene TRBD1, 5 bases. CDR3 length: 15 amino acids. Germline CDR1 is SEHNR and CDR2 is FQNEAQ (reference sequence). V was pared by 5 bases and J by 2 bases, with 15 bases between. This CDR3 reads CASSGQAGRNTEAFF. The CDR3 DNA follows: TGTGCCAGCAGCGGCCAGGCAGGGAGAAACACTGAAGCTTTCTTT. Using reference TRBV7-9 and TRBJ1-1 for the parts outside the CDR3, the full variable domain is DTGVSQNPRHKITKRGQNVTFRCDPISEHNRLYWYRQTLGQGPEFLTYFQNEAQLEKSRLLSDRFSAERPKGSFSTLEIQRTEQGDSAMYLCASSGQAGRNTEAFFGQGTRLTVV.

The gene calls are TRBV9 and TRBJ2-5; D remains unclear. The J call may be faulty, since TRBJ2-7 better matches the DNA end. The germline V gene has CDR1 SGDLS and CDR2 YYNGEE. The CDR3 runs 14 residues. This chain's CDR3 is CASSQSQSSYEQYF. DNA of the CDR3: TGTGCCAGCAGCCAGAGTCAGAGCTCCTACGAGCAGTACTTC.

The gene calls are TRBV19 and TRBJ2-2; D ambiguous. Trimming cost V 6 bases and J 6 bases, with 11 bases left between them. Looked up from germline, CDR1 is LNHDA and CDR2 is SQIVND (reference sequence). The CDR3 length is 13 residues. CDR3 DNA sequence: TGTGCCAGTAGAACAATTGACTCCGGGGAGCTGTTTTTT. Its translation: CASRTIDSGELFF.

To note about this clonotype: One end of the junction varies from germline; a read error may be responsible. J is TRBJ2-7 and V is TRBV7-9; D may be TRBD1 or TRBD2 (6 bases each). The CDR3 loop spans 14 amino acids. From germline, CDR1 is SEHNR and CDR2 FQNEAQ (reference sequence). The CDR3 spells CASSLAGGPFEQYF. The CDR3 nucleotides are TGTGCCAGCAGCCTAGCCGGGGGCCCCTTCGAGCAGTACTTC.

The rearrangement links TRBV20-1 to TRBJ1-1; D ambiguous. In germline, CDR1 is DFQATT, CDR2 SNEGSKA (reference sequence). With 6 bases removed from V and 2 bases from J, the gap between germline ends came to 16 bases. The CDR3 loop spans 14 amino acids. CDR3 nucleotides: TGCAGTGCCCCCTCGGAGGCCTCAAACACTGAAGCTTTCTTT. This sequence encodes CSAPSEASNTEAFF.

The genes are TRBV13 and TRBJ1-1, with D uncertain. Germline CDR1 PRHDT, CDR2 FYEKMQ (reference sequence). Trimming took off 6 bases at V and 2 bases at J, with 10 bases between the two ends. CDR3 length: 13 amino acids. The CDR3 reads CASSTTENTEAFF. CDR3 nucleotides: TGTGCCAGCAGTACGACTGAAAACACTGAAGCTTTCTTT.

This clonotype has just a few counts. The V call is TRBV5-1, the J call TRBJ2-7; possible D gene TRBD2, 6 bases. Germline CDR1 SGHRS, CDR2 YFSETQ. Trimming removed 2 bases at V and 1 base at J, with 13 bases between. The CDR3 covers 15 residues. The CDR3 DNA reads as TGCGCCAGCAGCTTAGCTACTAGCTCTTCCTACGAGCAGTACTTC. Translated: CASSLATSSSYEQYF.

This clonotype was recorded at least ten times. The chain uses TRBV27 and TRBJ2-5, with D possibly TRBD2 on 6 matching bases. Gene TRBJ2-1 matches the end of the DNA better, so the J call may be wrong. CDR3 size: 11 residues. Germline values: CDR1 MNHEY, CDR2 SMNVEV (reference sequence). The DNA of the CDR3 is TGTGCCAGCAGTCGGGGGAGTGAGCAGTTCTTC. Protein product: CASSRGSEQFF.

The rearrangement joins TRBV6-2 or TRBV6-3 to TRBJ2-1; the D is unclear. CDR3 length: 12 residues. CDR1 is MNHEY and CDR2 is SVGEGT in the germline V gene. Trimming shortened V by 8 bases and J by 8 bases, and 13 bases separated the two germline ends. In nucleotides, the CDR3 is TGTGCCAGCGGGCCTGGGCAATATGAGCAGTTCTTC. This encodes CASGPGQYEQFF.

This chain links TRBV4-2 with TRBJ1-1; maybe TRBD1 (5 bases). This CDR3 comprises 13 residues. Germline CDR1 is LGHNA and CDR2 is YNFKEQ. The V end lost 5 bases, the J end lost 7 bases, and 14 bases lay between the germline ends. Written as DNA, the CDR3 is TGTGCCAGCAGCAAGATTGGGGACCTTGAAGCTTTCTTT. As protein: CASSKIGDLEAFF.

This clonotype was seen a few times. The CDR3 is CASSVARQGGQETQYF. The CDR3 region has the DNA TGTGCCAGCAGCGTAGCTAGACAGGGCGGGCAAGAGACCCAGTACTTC. The V and J genes are TRBV9 and TRBJ2-5; 7 positions match TRBD1. The CDR3 covers 16 residues. Per the germline V gene, CDR1 is SGDLS and CDR2 is YYNGEE. With V trimmed by 0 bases and J by 2 bases, 7 bases remained unmatched.

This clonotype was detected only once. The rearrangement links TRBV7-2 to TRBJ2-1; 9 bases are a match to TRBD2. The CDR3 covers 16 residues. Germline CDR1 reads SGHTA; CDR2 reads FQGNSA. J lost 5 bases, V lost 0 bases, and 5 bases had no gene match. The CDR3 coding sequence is TGTGCCAGCAGCTTAGCGCGGGCTAGCGGGGACAATGAGCAGTTCTTC. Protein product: CASSLARASGDNEQFF.